The 32 T cell receptor beta chains in this list originate from one sample, sequenced in a study of blood T cells in healthy people across ages. Then a second PCR, running about 6 to 12 cycles, was carried out with a sample-barcoded 5' primer and a J-beta primer mix. TCRdb passed the 5' RACE reads through MiXCR, listing each CDR3 protein once. The table includes approximately 1.5 million distinct CDR3 sequences, approximately 39% detected once. The sequenced sample was blood. Every receptor here comes from a woman under 30 in good health.

J is TRBJ2-7 and V is TRBV6-6; D is unresolved. The DNA end is more similar to TRBJ2-5, so the J call may be wrong. The germline CDR1 and CDR2 sequences are MNHNY and SVGAGI (reference sequence). This CDR3 comprises 13 residues. CDR3 in DNA: TGTGCCAGCACCCCCTTGCTGAGGGAGACCCAGTACTTC. Translation: CASTPLLRETQYF.

This clonotype has just one count. The chain couples TRBV4-3 to TRBJ1-2, with D uncertain. The CDR3 spans 16 residues. The V and J ends lost 3 bases and 8 bases respectively, with 22 bases between them. The germline V gene has CDR1 LGHNA and CDR2 YSLEER. Here the CDR3 reads CASSHERYGPEGGYTF. CDR3 bases: TGCGCCAGCAGCCATGAACGGTATGGTCCCGAAGGGGGCTACACCTTC.

This sequence joins TRBV29-1 and TRBJ1-2; D is unclear. The CDR3 has 12 residues. CDR1 and CDR2 from the germline V gene are SQVTM and ANQGSEA. V shed 2 bases and J shed 5 bases, with 9 bases lying between them. Here the CDR3 reads CSVEQNEYGYTF. CDR3 DNA: TGCAGCGTTGAACAGAATGAATATGGCTACACCTTC.

This clonotype was counted a few times. This chain uses TRBV7-2 with TRBJ1-2; no clear D gene. V lost 4 bases and J 8 bases, leaving 11 bases between the germline ends. This CDR3 spans 12 amino acids. Germline V gene sequence: CDR1 SGHTA, CDR2 FQGNSA. The CDR3 reads CASSSWLRGYTF. Here the CDR3 DNA reads TGTGCCAGCAGCTCATGGTTGAGAGGCTACACCTTC.

V gene TRBV12-3 or TRBV12-4 combines with J gene TRBJ2-1, with D perhaps matching TRBD2 (5 bases). The CDR3 spans 14 residues. The germline V and J ends were trimmed by 8 bases and 0 bases, with 11 bases remaining between them. CDR3 in DNA: TGTGCCAGCCTCGGGGAGAGCTCCTACAATGAGCAGTTCTTC. The encoded protein is CASLGESSYNEQFF.

This chain joins TRBV20-1 and TRBJ2-1, with TRBD2 matching over 8 bases. From germline, CDR1 is DFQATT and CDR2 SNEGSKA (reference sequence). The V gene end was trimmed by 0 bases and the J gene end by 13 bases; junction bases not matched to a gene: 23. CDR3 size: 18 residues. Here the CDR3 DNA reads TGCAGTGCTAGAGATGTGGCATTGACTAGCGTATGGGTGGAGACCCAGTTCTTC. Its protein is CSARDVALTSVWVETQFF.

This clonotype has a handful of counts. The gene calls are TRBV4-2 and TRBJ2-1; TRBD1 might be the D (6 bases). In germline, CDR1 is LGHNA, CDR2 YNFKEQ. V shed 1 base and J shed 4 bases, with 14 bases lying between them. This CDR3 has 16 amino acids. The CDR3 protein is CASSQASGTLYNEQFF. Here the CDR3 DNA reads TGTGCCAGCAGCCAAGCCTCCGGGACACTGTACAATGAGCAGTTCTTC.

The V gene is TRBV7-2, the J gene TRBJ2-5; the D gene is possibly TRBD1 (7 bases). In germline, CDR1 is SGHTA, CDR2 FQGNSA. The germline V and J ends were trimmed by 2 bases and 2 bases, with 12 bases remaining between them. The CDR3 runs to 15 residues. The chain's CDR3 is CASSLQGGKQETQYF. The CDR3 nucleotides are TGTGCCAGCAGCTTACAGGGGGGAAAACAAGAGACCCAGTACTTC.

The chain links TRBV27 to TRBJ2-7; D remains ambiguous. The CDR3 has 15 residues. The germline V gene encodes CDR1 MNHEY and CDR2 SMNVEV (reference sequence). V was shortened by 2 bases and J by 2 bases, with 13 bases between the two germline ends. Here the CDR3 DNA reads TGTGCCAGCAGTTTAATACCCAAAAGCGCCTACGAGCAGTACTTC. Amino acid sequence: CASSLIPKSAYEQYF.

V and J are TRBV6-1 and TRBJ2-2; D might be TRBD2 (6 bases). Germline CDR1 reads MNHNS; CDR2 reads SASEGT. V dropped 6 bases and J dropped 0 bases, with 17 bases sitting between them. This CDR3 is built from 17 residues. The CDR3 here is CASSPAVSGANTGELFF. CDR3 coding DNA: TGTGCCAGCAGCCCCGCAGTCTCGGGGGCGAACACCGGGGAGCTGTTTTTT.

V gene TRBV20-1 combines with J gene TRBJ1-2; TRBD1 agrees at 10 bases. The V segment lost 2 bases and the J segment 4 bases; nucleotides outside the gene matches: 4. The CDR3 has 14 residues. Germline CDR1 reads DFQATT; CDR2 reads SNEGSKA (reference sequence). The CDR3 coding sequence is TGCAGTGCTAGAACGGGACAGGGGTTCTATGGCTACACCTTC. This translates into CSARTGQGFYGYTF.

The chain carries TRBV9 and TRBJ2-7; possible D gene TRBD1, 8 bases. This CDR3 region has 15 residues. CDR1 and CDR2 from the germline V gene are SGDLS and YYNGEE. Trimming removed 3 bases at V and 7 bases at J, with 20 bases between. The CDR3 DNA reads TGTGCCAGCAGCGCAACAGGGGGGGGTCACAATGAGCAGTACTTC. It yields the protein CASSATGGGHNEQYF.

Details on this clonotype: A much larger clone lies one base from this, so it may be a read error. CDR3 region: CASSQLGGLETRYF. The CDR3 DNA reads as TGCGCCAGCAGCCAACTTGGGGGTTTGGAGACCCGGTACTTC. This chain links TRBV4-1 with TRBJ2-7; D tentatively reads TRBD1 or TRBD2 (5 bases each). Trimming took 2 bases from V and 12 from J, leaving 20 bases between them. The CDR3 has 14 residues. Germline V gene lookup returns CDR1 MGHRA and CDR2 YSYEKL.

Here the CDR3 reads CASSQAGGRSGDTQYF. The CDR3 DNA reads TGCGCCAGCAGCCAAGCAGGCGGGAGAAGCGGAGATACGCAGTATTTT. The chain couples TRBV4-3 to TRBJ2-3; TRBD2 matches 7 bases. V shed 1 base, J shed 5 bases, and the junction held 9 bases outside the gene matches. There are 16 residues in the CDR3. Germline V gene sequence: CDR1 LGHNA, CDR2 YSLEER.

This clonotype was observed a few times. This chain links TRBV27 with TRBJ1-1; D possibly corresponds to TRBD1 (5 bases). The CDR3 sequence is 16 residues long. Germline V gene sequence: CDR1 MNHEY, CDR2 SMNVEV (reference sequence). The V end lost 8 bases, the J end lost 5 bases, and 24 bases lay between the germline ends. In nucleotides, the CDR3 is TGTGCCAGCCGCAAGTTGTATGAAGGGGTCAAGACTGAAGCTTTCTTT. Translating gives CASRKLYEGVKTEAFF.

The chain has TRBV7-9 and TRBJ2-7; 9 bases agree with TRBD1. Germline CDR1 SEHNR, CDR2 FQNEAQ (reference sequence). V was pared by 5 bases and J by 6 bases, with 11 bases of the junction left unmatched. The CDR3 runs 15 residues. The DNA of the CDR3 is TGTGCCAGCAGCCCCCCGGGACAGGGCTGGTCCGAGCAGTACTTC. This gives the protein CASSPPGQGWSEQYF.

The chain couples TRBV6-1 to TRBJ2-1, with 13 bases that match TRBD2. CDR3 length equals 18 residues. The germline gives CDR1 MNHNS, CDR2 SASEGT. With V trimmed by 6 bases and J by 4 bases, 12 bases remained unmatched. The CDR3 sequence is CASREDMTSGRKYNEQFF. Written as DNA, the CDR3 is TGTGCCAGCAGAGAGGACATGACTAGCGGGAGGAAGTACAATGAGCAGTTCTTC.

This clonotype was seen only a few times. The V gene is TRBV11-2, the J gene TRBJ2-4; the D gene is possibly TRBD2 (5 bases). Germline V CDR1 and CDR2: SGHAT, FQNNGV. Deletions cut 5 bases from V and 10 bases from J, with 15 bases between. The length of the CDR3 is 13 residues. CDR3 loop: CASSLIGGSIQYF. CDR3 nucleotide sequence: TGTGCCAGCAGCCTAATAGGAGGTTCTATTCAGTACTTC.

V and J are TRBV28 and TRBJ1-1, with unresolved D. Germline values: CDR1 MDHEN, CDR2 SYDVKM. Trimming pared 10 bases from V and 2 bases from J, leaving 11 bases between. This CDR3 has 12 residues. This CDR3 is CATNGVNTEAFF. DNA of the CDR3: TGTGCCACGAACGGGGTTAACACTGAAGCTTTCTTT.

V gene TRBV12-3 or TRBV12-4 combines with J gene TRBJ2-3, with 7 nucleotides matching TRBD2. The CDR3 has 14 residues. Unmatched junction bases numbered 5, after V lost 6 bases and J lost 2 bases. The CDR3 is CASRQLAYTDTQYF. For the CDR3, the DNA is TGTGCCAGCAGGCAACTAGCGTACACAGATACGCAGTATTTT.

The chain recombines TRBV24-1 with TRBJ2-1; D might be TRBD1 or TRBD2, each matching 5 bases. Germline CDR1 reads KGHDR; CDR2 reads SFDVKD. This CDR3 contains 12 residues. The V end was cut by 7 bases, the J end by 10 bases, with 13 bases between. The CDR3 region has the DNA TGTGCCACCAGGGACGGGACCGCCGAGCAGTTCTTC. Translated, it gives CATRDGTAEQFF.

The V gene is TRBV5-1, the J gene TRBJ2-2; D is unclear. Trimming shortened V by 2 bases and J by 3 bases, and 11 bases separated the two germline ends. This CDR3 spans 15 amino acids. Germline values: CDR1 SGHRS, CDR2 YFSETQ. The CDR3 sequence is CASSLSVGHTGELFF. The DNA for the CDR3 is TGCGCCAGCAGCTTAAGCGTTGGACACACCGGGGAGCTGTTTTTT.

This clonotype was counted a few times. The chain links TRBV29-1 to TRBJ2-5; possible D gene TRBD2, 6 bases. Per germline, CDR1 SQVTM and CDR2 ANQGSEA. The CDR3 totals 14 residues. V lost 1 base and J 2 bases, leaving 11 bases between the germline ends. CDR3 sequence: CSVEVAASQETQYF. The CDR3 region has the DNA TGCAGCGTTGAAGTAGCGGCTTCTCAAGAGACCCAGTACTTC.

The chain has TRBV9 and TRBJ2-1; no reliable D call. Trimming shortened V by 2 bases and J by 10 bases, and 19 bases separated the two germline ends. The CDR3 is 15 residues long. Germline CDR1 and CDR2: SGDLS and YYNGEE. This chain's CDR3 is CASSVRAQVNPEQFF. CDR3 DNA sequence: TGTGCCAGCAGCGTTAGAGCCCAGGTCAATCCGGAGCAGTTCTTC.

This clonotype came up a few times. The chain combines TRBV10-3 with TRBJ1-1, with D possibly matching TRBD1 (5 bases). CDR3 size: 14 residues. The V gene's germline CDR1 is ENHRY and CDR2 SYGVKD. The germline V and J ends were trimmed by 3 bases and 4 bases, with 12 bases remaining between them. The CDR3 spells CAISDHGGGTEAFF. CDR3 coding DNA: TGTGCCATCAGTGACCATGGGGGGGGCACTGAAGCTTTCTTT.

CDR3 residues: CASSVGQTNTGELFF. CDR3 nucleotides: TGTGCCAGCAGCGTAGGTCAGACGAACACCGGGGAGCTGTTTTTT. V is TRBV9 and J is TRBJ2-2; D is unclear. The V and J ends lost 0 bases and 0 bases respectively, with 6 bases between them. CDR3 size: 15 residues. Germline CDR1 SGDLS, CDR2 YYNGEE.

The chain links TRBV4-3 to TRBJ2-1, with D perhaps being TRBD1 or TRBD2 (5 bases each). With 7 bases removed from V and 3 bases from J, the gap between germline ends came to 22 bases. The germline V gene encodes CDR1 LGHNA and CDR2 YSLEER. This CDR3 region has 17 residues. This CDR3 is CASNPKLVGPNYNEQFF. In DNA form, the CDR3 reads TGCGCCAGCAACCCCAAACTGGTGGGACCTAACTACAATGAGCAGTTCTTC.

The CDR3, as DNA: TGTGCCAGCACCGAACGACAGGGGGATGAAAAACTGTTTTTT. Protein sequence: CASTERQGDEKLFF. The V gene is TRBV2, the J gene TRBJ1-4, with 9 bases lining up with TRBD1. The CDR3 covers 14 residues. The germline gives CDR1 SNHLY, CDR2 FYNNEI. With V trimmed by 7 bases and J by 6 bases, 6 bases remained unmatched.

The rearrangement links TRBV6-2 or TRBV6-3 to TRBJ2-1; 7 bases are shared with TRBD1. Germline V gives CDR1 MNHEY, CDR2 SVGEGT. With 2 bases clipped from V and 13 bases from J, the junction kept 5 bases outside the gene matches. CDR3 length equals 12 residues. The CDR3 DNA follows: TGTGCCAGCAGTTACGGACAGGACGTCCAGTTCTTC. Its protein product is CASSYGQDVQFF.

Details on this clonotype: A read error may account for a junction end that differs from germline. The chain uses TRBV5-1 and TRBJ2-3; D is possibly TRBD2 (6 bases). The germline V gene encodes CDR1 SGHRS and CDR2 YFSETQ. This CDR3 is built from 16 residues. The CDR3 DNA reads TGCGCCGGCAGTCCGGGACTGGGTCTTAGCACAGATACGCAGTATTTT. It translates to CAGSPGLGLSTDTQYF.

The chain combines TRBV7-9 with TRBJ1-2; maybe TRBD1 (5 bases). The CDR3 covers 14 residues. Germline CDR1 SEHNR, CDR2 FQNEAQ (reference sequence). V lost 3 bases, J lost 6 bases, and 14 bases lay in between. This CDR3 is CASSLVDSVHGYTF. CDR3 sequence (DNA): TGTGCCAGCAGCTTGGTTGACAGCGTACATGGCTACACCTTC.

The V gene is TRBV2, the J gene TRBJ2-1; a possible D gene is TRBD2 (5 bases). Germline V gene lookup returns CDR1 SNHLY and CDR2 FYNNEI. This CDR3 comprises 15 residues. V was clipped by 4 bases and J by 0 bases, with 10 bases between them. CDR3 sequence reads: CASSASRSSYNEQFF. The CDR3, as DNA: TGTGCCAGCAGTGCTAGCCGGAGCTCCTACAATGAGCAGTTCTTC.